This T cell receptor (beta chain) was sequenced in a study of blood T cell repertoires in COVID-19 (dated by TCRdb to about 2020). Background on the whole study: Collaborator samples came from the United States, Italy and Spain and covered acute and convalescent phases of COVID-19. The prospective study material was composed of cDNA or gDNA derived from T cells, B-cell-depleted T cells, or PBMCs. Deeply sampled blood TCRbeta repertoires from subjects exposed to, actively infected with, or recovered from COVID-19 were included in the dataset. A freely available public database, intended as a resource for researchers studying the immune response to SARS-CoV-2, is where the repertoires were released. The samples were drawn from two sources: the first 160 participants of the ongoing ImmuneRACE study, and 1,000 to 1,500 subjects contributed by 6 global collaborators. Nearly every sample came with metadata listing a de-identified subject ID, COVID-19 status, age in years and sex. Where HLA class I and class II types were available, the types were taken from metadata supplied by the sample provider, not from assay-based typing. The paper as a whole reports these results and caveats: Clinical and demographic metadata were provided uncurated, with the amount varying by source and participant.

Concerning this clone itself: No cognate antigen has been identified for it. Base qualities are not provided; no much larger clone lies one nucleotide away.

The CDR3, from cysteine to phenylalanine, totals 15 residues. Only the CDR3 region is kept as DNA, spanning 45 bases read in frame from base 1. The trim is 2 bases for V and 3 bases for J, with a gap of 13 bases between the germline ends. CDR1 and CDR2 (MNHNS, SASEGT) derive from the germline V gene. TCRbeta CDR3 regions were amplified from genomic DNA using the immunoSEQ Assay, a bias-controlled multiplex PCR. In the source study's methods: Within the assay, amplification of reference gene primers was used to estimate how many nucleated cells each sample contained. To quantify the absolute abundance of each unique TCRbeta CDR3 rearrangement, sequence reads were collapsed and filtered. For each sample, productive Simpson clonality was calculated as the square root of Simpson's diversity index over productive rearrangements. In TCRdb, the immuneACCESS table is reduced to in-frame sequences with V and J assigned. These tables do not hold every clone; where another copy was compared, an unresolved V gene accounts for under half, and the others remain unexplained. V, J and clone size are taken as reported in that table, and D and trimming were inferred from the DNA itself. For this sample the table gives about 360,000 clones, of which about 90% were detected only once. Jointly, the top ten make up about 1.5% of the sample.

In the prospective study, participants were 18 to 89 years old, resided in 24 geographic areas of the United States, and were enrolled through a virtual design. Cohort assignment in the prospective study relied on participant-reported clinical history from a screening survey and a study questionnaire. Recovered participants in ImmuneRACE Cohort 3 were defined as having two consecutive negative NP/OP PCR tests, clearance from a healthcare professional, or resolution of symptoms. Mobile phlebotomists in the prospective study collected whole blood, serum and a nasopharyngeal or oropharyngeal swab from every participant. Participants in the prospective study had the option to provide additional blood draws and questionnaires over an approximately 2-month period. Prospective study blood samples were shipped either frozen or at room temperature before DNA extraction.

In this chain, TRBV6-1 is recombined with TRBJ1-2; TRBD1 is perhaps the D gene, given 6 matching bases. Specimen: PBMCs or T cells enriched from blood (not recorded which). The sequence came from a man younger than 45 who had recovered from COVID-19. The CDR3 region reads CASSENRALYYGYTF. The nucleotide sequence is TGTGCCAGCAGTGAAAACAGGGCTCTTTACTATGGCTACACCTTC.